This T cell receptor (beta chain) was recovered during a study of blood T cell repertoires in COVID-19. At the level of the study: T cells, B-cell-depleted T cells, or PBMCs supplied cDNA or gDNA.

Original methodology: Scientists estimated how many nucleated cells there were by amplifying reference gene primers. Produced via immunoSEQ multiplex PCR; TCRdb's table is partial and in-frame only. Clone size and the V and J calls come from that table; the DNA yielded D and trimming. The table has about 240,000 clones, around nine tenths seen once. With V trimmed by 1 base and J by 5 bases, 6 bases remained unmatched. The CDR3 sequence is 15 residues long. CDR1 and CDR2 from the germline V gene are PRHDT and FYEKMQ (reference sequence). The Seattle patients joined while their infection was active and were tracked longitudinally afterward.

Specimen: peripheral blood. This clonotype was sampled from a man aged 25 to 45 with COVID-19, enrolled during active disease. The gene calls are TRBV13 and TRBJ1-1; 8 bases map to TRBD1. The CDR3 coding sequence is TGTGCCAGCAGCTTAGAGAGGACAGGGTCTACTGAAGCTTTCTTT. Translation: CASSLERTGSTEAFF.